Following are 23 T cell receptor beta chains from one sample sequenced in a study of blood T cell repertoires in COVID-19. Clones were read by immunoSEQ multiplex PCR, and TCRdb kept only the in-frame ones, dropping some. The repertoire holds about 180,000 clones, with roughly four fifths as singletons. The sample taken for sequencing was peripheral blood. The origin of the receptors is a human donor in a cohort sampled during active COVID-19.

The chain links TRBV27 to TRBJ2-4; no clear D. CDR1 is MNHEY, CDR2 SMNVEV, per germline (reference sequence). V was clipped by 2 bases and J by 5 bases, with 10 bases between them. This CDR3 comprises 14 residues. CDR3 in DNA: TGTGCCAGCAGTTTACGGTCTGCGGAAAACATTCAGTACTTC. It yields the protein CASSLRSAENIQYF.

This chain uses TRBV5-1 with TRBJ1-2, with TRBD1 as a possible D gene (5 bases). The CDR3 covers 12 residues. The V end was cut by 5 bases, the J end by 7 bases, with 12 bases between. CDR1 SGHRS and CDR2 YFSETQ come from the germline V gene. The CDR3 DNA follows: TGCGCCAGCAGTCCCCAGGGAGGTGGCTACACCTTC. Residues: CASSPQGGGYTF.

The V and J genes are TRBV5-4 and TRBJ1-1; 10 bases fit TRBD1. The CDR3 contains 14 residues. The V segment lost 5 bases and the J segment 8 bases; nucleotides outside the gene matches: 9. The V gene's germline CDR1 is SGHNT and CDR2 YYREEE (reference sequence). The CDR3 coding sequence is TGTGCCAGCAGACGAGTGACAGGGGGCGCAGAAGCTTTCTTT. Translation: CASRRVTGGAEAFF.

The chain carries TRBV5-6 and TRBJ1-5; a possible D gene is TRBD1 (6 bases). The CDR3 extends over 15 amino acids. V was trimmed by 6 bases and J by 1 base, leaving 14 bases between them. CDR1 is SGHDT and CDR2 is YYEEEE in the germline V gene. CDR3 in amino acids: CASTLGGGSNQPQHF. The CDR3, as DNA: TGTGCCAGCACCTTAGGGGGTGGGAGCAATCAGCCCCAGCATTTT.

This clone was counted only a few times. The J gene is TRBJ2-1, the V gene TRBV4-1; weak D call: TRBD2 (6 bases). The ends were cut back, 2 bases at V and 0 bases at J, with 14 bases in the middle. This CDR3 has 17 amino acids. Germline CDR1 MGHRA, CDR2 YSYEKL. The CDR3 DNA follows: TGCGCCAGCAGCCAACCTCTAGGGAGGAGCTCCTACAATGAGCAGTTCTTC. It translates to CASSQPLGRSSYNEQFF.

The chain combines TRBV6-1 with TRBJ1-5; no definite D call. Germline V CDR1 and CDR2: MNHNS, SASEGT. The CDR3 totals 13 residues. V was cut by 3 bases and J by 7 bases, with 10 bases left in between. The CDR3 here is CASSDSEGQPQHF. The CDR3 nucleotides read TGTGCCAGCAGTGATAGCGAAGGGCAGCCCCAGCATTTT.

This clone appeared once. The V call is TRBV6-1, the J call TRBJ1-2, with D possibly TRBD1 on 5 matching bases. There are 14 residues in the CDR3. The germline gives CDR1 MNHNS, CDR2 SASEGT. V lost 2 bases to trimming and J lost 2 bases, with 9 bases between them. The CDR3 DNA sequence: TGTGCCAGCAGTGAATTAGCAGGGAACTATGGCTACACCTTC. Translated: CASSELAGNYGYTF.

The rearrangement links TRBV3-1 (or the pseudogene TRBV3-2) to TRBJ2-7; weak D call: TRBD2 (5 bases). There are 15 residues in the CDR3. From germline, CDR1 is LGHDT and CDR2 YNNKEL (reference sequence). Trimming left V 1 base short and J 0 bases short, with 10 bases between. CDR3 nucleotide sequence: TGTGCCAGCAGCCAAGTCCGGACTCTCTCCTACGAGCAGTACTTC. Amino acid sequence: CASSQVRTLSYEQYF.

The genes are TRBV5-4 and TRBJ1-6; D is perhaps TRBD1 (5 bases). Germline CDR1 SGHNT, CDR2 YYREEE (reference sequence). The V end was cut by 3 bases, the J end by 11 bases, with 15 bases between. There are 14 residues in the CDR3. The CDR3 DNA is TGTGCCAGCAGCTCCAGGGCCACCCAGACACCCCTCCACTTT. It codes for CASSSRATQTPLHF.

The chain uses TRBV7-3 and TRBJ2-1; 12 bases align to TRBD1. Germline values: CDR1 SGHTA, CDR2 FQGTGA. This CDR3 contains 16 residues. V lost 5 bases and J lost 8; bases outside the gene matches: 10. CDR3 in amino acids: CASSPSGDRGLDEQFF. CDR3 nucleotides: TGTGCCAGCAGCCCGAGCGGGGACAGGGGGCTTGATGAGCAGTTCTTC.

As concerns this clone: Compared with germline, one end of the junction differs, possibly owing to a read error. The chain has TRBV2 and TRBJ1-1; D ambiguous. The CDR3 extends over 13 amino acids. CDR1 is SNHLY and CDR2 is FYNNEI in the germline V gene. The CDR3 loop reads CASREGRVTEAFF. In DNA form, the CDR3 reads TGTGCCAGCAGGGAAGGGAGGGTCACTGAAGCTTTCTTT.

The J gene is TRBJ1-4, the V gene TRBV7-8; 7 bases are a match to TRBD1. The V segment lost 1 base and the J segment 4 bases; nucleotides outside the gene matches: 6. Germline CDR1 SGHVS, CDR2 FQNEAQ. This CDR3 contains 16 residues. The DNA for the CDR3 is TGTGCCAGCAGCTTAGTGGAGGGGGCACGTAATGAAAAACTGTTTTTT. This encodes CASSLVEGARNEKLFF.

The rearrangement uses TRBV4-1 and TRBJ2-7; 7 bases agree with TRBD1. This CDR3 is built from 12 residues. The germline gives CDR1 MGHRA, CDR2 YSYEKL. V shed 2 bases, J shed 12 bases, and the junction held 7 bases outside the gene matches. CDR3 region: CASSQTDRVLYF. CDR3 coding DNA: TGCGCCAGCAGCCAAACAGACAGGGTACTGTACTTC.

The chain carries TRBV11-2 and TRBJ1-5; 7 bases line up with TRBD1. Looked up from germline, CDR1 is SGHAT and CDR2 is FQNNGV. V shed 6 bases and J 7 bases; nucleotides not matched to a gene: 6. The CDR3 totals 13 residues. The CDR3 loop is CASSTGVGQPQHF. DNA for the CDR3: TGTGCCAGCAGTACAGGGGTGGGACAGCCCCAGCATTTT.

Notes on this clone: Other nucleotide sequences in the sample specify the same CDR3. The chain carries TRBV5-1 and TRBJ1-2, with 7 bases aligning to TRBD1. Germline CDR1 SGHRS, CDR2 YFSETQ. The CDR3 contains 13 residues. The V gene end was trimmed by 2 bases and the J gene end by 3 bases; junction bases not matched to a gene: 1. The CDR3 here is CASSLTGDYGYTF. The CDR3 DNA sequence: TGCGCCAGCAGCTTAACAGGGGACTATGGCTACACCTTC.

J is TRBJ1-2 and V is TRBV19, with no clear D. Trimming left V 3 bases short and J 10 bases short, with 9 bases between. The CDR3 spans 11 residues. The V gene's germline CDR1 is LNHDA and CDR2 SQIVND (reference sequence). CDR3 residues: CASSIGMIYTF. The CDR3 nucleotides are TGTGCCAGTAGTATCGGGATGATCTACACCTTC. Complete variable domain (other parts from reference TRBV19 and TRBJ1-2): DGGITQSPKYLFRKEGQNVTLSCEQNLNHDAMYWYRQDPGQGLRLIYYSQIVNDFQKGDIAEGYSVSREKKESFPLTVTSAQKNPTAFYLCASSIGMIYTFGSGTRLTVV.

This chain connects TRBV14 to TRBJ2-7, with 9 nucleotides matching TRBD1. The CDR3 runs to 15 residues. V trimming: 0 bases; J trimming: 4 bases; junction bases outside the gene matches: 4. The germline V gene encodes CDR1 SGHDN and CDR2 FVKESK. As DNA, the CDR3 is TGTGCCAGCAGCCAAGATTGGACAGGGGTTTACGAGCAGTACTTC. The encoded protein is CASSQDWTGVYEQYF. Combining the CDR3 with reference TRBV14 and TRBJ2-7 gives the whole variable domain EAGVTQFPSHSVIEKGQTVTLRCDPISGHDNLYWYRRVMGKEIKFLLHFVKESKQDESGMPNNRFLAERTGGTYSTLKVQPAELEDSGVYFCASSQDWTGVYEQYFGPGTRLTVT.

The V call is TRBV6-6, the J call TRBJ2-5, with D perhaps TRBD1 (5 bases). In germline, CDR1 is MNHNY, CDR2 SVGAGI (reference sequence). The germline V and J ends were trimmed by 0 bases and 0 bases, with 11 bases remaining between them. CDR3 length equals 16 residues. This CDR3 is CASSYSGAGYQETQYF. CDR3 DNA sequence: TGTGCCAGCAGTTACTCAGGGGCCGGGTACCAAGAGACCCAGTACTTC.

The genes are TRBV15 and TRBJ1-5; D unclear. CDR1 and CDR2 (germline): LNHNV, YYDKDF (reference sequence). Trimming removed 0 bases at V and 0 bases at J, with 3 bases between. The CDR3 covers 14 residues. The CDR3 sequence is CATSRDYSNQPQHF. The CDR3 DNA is TGTGCCACCAGCAGAGATTATAGCAATCAGCCCCAGCATTTT. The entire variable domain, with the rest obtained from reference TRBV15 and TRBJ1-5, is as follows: DAMVIQNPRYQVTQFGKPVTLSCSQTLNHNVMYWYQQKSSQAPKLLFHYYDKDFNNEADTPDNFQSRRPNTSFCFLDIRSPGLGDTAMYLCATSRDYSNQPQHFGDGTRLSIL.

Here the CDR3 DNA reads TGTGCCAGCAGTTTATCAGGAGTCGGGGGGGCGGGAAATCAGCCCCAGCATTTT. Protein: CASSLSGVGGAGNQPQHF. V is TRBV27 and J is TRBJ1-5; maybe TRBD1 (6 bases). V lost 0 bases to trimming and J lost 4 bases, with 19 bases between them. Germline V gene sequence: CDR1 MNHEY, CDR2 SMNVEV (reference sequence). The CDR3 consists of 18 residues.

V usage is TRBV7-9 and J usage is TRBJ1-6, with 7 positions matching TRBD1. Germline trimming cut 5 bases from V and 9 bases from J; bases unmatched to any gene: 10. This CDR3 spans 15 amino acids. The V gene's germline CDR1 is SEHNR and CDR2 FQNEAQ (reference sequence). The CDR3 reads CASSPPGQLSSPLHF. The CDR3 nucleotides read TGTGCCAGCAGCCCTCCGGGACAGTTGAGTTCACCCCTCCACTTT. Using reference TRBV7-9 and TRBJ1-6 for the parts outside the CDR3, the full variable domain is DTGVSQNPRHKITKRGQNVTFRCDPISEHNRLYWYRQTLGQGPEFLTYFQNEAQLEKSRLLSDRFSAERPKGSFSTLEIQRTEQGDSAMYLCASSPPGQLSSPLHFGNGTRLTVT.

The DNA of the CDR3 is TGTGCCAGCAGCCAAGGGACAGGCGCCACTAATTCACCCCTCCACTTT. This sequence encodes CASSQGTGATNSPLHF. The gene calls are TRBV3-1 (or the pseudogene TRBV3-2) and TRBJ1-6; 7 bases align to TRBD1. Germline-derived CDR1 and CDR2 are LGHDT and YNNKEL (reference sequence). With V trimmed by 1 base and J by 6 bases, 6 bases remained unmatched. This CDR3 spans 16 amino acids.

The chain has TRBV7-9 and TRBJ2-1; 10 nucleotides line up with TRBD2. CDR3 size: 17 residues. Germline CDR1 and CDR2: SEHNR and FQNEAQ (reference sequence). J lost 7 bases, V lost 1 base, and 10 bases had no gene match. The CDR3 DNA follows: TGTGCCAGCAGCTTAGTAGGAGCGGGGGGGCCTTTGAATGAGCAGTTCTTC. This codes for CASSLVGAGGPLNEQFF.